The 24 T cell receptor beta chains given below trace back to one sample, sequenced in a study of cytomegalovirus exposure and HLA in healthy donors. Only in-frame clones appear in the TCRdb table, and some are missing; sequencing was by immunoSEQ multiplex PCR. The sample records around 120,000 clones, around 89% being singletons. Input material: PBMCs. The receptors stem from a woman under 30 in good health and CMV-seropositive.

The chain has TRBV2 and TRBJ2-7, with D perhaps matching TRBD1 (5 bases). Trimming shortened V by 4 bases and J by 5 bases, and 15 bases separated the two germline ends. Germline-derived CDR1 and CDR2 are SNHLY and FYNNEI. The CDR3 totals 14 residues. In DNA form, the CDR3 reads TGTGCCAGCAGTGGTTTGCAGGGCCCCAACGAGCAGTACTTC. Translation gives CASSGLQGPNEQYF.

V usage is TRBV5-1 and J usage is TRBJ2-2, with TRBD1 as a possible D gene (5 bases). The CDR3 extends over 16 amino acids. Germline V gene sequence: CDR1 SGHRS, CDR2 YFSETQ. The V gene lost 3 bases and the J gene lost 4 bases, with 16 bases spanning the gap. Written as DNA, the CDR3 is TGCGCCAGCAGCTCCAATGCGGCAGGGCTCACCGGGGAGCTGTTTTTT. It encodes CASSSNAAGLTGELFF.

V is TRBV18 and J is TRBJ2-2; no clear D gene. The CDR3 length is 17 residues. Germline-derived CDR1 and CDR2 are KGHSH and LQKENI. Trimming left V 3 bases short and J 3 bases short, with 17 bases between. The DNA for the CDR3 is TGTGCCAGCTCACCCAAGCGACCACACGAATACACCGGGGAGCTGTTTTTT. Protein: CASSPKRPHEYTGELFF.

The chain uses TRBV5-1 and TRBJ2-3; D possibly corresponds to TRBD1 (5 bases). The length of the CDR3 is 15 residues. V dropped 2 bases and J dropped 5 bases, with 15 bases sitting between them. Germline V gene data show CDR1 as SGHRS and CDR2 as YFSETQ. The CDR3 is CASSFQWGAEDTQYF. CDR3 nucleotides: TGCGCCAGCAGCTTTCAATGGGGCGCGGAAGATACGCAGTATTTT.

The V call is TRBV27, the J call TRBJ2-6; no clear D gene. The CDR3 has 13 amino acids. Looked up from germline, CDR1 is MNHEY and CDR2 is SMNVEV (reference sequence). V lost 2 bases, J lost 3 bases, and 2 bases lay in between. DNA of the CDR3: TGTGCCAGCAGTTTACATGGGGCCAACGTCCTGACTTTC. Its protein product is CASSLHGANVLTF. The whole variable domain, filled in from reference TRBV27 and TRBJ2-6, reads EAQVTQNPRYLITVTGKKLTVTCSQNMNHEYMSWYRQDPGLGLRQIYYSMNVEVTDKGDVPEGYKVSRKEKRNFPLILESPSPNQTSLYFCASSLHGANVLTFGAGSRLTVL.

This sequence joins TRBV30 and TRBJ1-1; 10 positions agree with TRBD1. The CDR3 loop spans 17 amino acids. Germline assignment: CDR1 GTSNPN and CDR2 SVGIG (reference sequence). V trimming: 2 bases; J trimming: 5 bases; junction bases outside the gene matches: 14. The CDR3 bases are TGTGCCTGGAGTTCGACAGGGGGCGTGTGGGAAATTACTGAAGCTTTCTTT. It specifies CAWSSTGGVWEITEAFF.

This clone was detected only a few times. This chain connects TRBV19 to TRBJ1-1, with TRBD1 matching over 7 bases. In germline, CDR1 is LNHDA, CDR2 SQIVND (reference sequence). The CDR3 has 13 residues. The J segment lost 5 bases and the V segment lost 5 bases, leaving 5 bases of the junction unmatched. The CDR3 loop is CASSPGTDTEAFF. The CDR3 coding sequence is TGTGCCAGTAGTCCAGGGACAGATACTGAAGCTTTCTTT.

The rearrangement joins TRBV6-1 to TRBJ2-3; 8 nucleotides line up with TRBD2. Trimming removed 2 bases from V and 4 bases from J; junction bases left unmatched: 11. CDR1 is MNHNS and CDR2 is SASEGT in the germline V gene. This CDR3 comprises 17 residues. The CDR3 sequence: CASSESRGGLSPDTQYF. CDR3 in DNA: TGTGCCAGCAGTGAATCCCGGGGGGGGCTGTCGCCAGATACGCAGTATTTT.

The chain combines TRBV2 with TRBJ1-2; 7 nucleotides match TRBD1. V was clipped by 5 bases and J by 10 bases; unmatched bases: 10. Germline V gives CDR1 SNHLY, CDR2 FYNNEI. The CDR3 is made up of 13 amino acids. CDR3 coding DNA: TGTGCCAGCAGTATCAAAGACAGGGAGGTCTACACCTTC. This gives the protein CASSIKDREVYTF.

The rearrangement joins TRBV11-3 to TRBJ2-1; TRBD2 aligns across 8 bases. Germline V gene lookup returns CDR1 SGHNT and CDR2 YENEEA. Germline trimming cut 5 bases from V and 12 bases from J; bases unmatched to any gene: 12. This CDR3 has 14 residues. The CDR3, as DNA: TGTGCCAGCAGCACTAGCGGTACCACGGTCGGGCAGTTCTTC. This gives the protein CASSTSGTTVGQFF.

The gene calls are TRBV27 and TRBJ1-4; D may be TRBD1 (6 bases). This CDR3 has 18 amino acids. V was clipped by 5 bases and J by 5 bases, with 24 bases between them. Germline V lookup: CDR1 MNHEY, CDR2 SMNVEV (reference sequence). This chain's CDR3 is CASSPLYYRVNLNEKLFF. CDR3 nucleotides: TGTGCCAGCAGTCCCCTATACTACAGGGTAAATTTAAATGAAAAACTGTTTTTT.

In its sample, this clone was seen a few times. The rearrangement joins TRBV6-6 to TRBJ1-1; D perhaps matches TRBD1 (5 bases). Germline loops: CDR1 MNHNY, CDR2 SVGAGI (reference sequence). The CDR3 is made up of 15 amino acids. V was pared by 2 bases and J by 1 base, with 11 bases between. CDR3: CASSYLGQGNTEAFF. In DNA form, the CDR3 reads TGTGCCAGCAGTTACCTAGGGCAGGGGAACACTGAAGCTTTCTTT.

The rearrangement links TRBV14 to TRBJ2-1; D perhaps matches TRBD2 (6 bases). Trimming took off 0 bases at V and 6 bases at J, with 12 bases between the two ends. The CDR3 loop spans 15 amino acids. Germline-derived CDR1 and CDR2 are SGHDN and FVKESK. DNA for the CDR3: TGTGCCAGCAGCCAAGATCTGCGGGGACGCAATGAGCAGTTCTTC. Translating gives CASSQDLRGRNEQFF.

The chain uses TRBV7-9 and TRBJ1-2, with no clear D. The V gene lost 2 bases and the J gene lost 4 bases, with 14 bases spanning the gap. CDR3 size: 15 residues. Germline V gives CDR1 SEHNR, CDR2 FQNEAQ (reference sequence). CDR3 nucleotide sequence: TGTGCCAGCAGCTTACGCTCTACGGGGATCTATGGCTACACCTTC. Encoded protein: CASSLRSTGIYGYTF.

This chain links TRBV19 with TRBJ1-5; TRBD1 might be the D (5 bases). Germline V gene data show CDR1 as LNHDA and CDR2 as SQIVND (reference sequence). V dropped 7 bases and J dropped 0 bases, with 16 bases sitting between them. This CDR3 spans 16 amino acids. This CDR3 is CASTGGRHNSNQPQHF. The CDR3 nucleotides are TGTGCCAGTACGGGGGGTCGACATAATAGCAATCAGCCCCAGCATTTT.

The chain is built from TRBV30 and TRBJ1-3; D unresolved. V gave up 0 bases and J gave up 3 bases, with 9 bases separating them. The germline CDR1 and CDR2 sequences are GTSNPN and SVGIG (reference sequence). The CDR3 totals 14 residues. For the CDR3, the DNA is TGTGCCTGGAGTGTAACGGAGGGTGGAAACACCATATATTTT. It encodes CAWSVTEGGNTIYF.

CDR3: CASSYGDRVSEQYF. The CDR3 coding sequence is TGTGCCAGCAGTTATGGGGACAGGGTATCCGAGCAGTACTTC. The chain is built from TRBV7-9 and TRBJ2-7, with 9 bases aligning to TRBD1. V lost 6 bases and J lost 6; bases outside the gene matches: 9. CDR1 and CDR2 (germline): SEHNR, FQNEAQ (reference sequence). The CDR3 runs to 14 residues. The variable domain in full, completed from reference TRBV7-9 and TRBJ2-7, reads DTGVSQNPRHKITKRGQNVTFRCDPISEHNRLYWYRQTLGQGPEFLTYFQNEAQLEKSRLLSDRFSAERPKGSFSTLEIQRTEQGDSAMYLCASSYGDRVSEQYFGPGTRLTVT.

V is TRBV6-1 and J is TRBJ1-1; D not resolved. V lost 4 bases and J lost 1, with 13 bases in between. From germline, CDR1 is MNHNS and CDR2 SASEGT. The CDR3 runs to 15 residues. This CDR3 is CASSGGEERNTEAFF. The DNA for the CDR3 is TGTGCCAGCAGTGGTGGGGAGGAACGGAACACTGAAGCTTTCTTT.

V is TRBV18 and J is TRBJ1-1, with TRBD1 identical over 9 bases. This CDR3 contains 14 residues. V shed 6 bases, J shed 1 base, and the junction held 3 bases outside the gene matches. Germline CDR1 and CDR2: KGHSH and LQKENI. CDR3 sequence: CASSRDRENTEAFF. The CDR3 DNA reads TGTGCCAGCTCCCGGGACAGGGAGAACACTGAAGCTTTCTTT.

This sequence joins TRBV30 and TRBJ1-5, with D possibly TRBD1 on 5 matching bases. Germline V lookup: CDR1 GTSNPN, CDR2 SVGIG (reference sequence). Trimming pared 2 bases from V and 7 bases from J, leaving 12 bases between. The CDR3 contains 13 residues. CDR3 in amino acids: CAWSRGKPQPQHF. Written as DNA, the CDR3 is TGTGCCTGGAGTCGGGGGAAACCGCAGCCCCAGCATTTT.

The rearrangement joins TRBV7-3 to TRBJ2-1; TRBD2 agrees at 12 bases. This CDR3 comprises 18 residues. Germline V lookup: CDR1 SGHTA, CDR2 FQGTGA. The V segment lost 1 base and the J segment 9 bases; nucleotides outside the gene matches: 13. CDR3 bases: TGTGCCAGCAGCTTAAGGGGACTAGCGGGCAGCCCGCTGTCTGAGCAGTTCTTC. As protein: CASSLRGLAGSPLSEQFF.

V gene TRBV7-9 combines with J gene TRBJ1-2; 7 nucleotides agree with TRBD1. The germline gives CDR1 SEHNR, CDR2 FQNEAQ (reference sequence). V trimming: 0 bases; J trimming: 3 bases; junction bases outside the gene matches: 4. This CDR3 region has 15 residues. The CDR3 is CASSLAEGADYGYTF. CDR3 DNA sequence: TGTGCCAGCAGCTTAGCTGAGGGGGCGGACTATGGCTACACCTTC.

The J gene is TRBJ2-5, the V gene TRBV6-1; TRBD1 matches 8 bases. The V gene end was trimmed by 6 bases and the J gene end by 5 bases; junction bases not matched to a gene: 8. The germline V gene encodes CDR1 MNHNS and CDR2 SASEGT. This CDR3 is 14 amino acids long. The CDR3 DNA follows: TGTGCCAGCAGGTCCGGGACAGGTTCCGAGACCCAGTACTTC. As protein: CASRSGTGSETQYF.

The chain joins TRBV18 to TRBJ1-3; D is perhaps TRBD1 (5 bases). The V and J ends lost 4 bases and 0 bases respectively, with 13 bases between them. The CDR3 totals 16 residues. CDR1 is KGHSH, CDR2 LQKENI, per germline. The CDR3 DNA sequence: TGTGCCAGCTCACTAAAGCACAGGAGCTCTGGAAACACCATATATTTT. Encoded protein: CASSLKHRSSGNTIYF.